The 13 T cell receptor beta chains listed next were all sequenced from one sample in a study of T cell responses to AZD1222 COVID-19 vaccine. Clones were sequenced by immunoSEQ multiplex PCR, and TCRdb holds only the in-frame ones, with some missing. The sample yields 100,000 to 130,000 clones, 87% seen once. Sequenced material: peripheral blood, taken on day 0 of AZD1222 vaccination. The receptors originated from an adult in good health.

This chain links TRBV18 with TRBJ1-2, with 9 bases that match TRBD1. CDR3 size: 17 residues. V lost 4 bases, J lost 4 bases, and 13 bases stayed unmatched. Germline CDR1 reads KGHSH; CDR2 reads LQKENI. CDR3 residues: CASSRGQGGNSGYGYTF. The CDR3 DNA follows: TGTGCCAGCTCACGGGGACAGGGAGGGAATTCCGGCTATGGCTACACCTTC.

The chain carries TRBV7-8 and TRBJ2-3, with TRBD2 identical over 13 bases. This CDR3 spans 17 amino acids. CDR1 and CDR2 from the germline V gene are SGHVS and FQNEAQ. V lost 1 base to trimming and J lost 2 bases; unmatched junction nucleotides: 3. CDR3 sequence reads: CASSLGTSGGPTDTQYF. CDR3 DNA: TGTGCCAGCAGCTTAGGGACTAGCGGGGGACCCACAGATACGCAGTATTTT.

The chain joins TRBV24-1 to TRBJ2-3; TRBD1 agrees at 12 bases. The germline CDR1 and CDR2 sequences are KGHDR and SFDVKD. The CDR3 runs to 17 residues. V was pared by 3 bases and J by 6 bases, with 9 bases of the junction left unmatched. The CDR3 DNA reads TGTGCCACCAGTGATCCTGTCGGGACAGGGGGCATGGATACGCAGTATTTT. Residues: CATSDPVGTGGMDTQYF.

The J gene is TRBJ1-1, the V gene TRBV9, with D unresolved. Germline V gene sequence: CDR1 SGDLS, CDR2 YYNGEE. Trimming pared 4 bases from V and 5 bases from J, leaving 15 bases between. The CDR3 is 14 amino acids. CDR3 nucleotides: TGTGCCAGCAGCCCTGGACCTCCGGAGACTGAAGCTTTCTTT. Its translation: CASSPGPPETEAFF.

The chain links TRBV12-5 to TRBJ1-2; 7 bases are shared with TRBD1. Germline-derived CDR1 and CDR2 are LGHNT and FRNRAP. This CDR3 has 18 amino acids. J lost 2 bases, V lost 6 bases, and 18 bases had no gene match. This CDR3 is CASGPPRQGVESNYGYTF. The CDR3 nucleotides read TGTGCTAGTGGCCCTCCCCGACAGGGTGTCGAAAGCAACTATGGCTACACCTTC.

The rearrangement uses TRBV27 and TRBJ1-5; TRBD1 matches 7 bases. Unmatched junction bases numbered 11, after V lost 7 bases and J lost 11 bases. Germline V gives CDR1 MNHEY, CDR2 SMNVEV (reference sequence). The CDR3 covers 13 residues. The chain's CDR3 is CASKGAGQSAQHF. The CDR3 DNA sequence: TGTGCCAGCAAGGGGGCCGGACAATCGGCCCAGCATTTT.

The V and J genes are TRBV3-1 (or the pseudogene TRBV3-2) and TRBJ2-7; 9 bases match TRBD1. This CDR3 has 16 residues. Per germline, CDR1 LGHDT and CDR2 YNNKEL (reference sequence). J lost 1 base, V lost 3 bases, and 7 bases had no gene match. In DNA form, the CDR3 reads TGTGCCAGCAGCCAGCCGCCGGGACAGGGTTCCTACGAGCAGTACTTC. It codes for CASSQPPGQGSYEQYF.

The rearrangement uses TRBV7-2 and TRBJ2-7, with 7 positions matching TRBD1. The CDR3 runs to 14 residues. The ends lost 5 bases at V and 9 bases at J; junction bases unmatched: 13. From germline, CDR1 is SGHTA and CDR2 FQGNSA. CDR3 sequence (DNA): TGTGCCAGCAGCCACTCGACAGGGCGGGTTGGGCAGTACTTC. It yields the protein CASSHSTGRVGQYF.

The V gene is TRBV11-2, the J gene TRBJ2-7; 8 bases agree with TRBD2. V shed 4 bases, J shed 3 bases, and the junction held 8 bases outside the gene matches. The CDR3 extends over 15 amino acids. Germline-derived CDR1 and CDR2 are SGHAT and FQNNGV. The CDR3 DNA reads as TGTGCCAGCAGCTGGGGAGCGGGAGAATTCTACGAGCAGTACTTC. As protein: CASSWGAGEFYEQYF.

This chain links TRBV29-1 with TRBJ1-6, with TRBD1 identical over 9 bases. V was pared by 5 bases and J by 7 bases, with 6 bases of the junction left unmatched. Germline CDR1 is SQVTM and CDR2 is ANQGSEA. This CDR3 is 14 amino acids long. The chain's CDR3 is CSVRPGTGNSPLHF. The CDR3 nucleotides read TGCAGCGTTAGACCCGGGACAGGGAATTCACCCCTCCACTTT.

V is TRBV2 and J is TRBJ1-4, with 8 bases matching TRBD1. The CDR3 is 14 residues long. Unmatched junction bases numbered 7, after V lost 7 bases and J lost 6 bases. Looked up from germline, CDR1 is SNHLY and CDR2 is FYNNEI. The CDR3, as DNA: TGTGCCAGCAATCTGGACAGGGTGGATGAAAAACTGTTTTTT. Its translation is CASNLDRVDEKLFF.

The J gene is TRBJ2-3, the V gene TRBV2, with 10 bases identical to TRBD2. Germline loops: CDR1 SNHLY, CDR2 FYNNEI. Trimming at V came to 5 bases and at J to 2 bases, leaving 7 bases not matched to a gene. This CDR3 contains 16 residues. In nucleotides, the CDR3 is TGTGCCAGCAGTATTAATCTAGCGGGGGTCACAGATACGCAGTATTTT. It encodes CASSINLAGVTDTQYF.

CDR3 region: CASSYPNEKLFF. As DNA, the CDR3 is TGTGCCAGCAGTTATCCGAATGAAAAACTGTTTTTT. The genes are TRBV6-2 or TRBV6-3 and TRBJ1-4; D unresolved. V was pared by 3 bases and J by 5 bases, with 4 bases between. Germline V gene lookup returns CDR1 MNHEY and CDR2 SVGEGT. The CDR3 spans 12 residues.